The 18 T cell receptor beta chains listed next were all sequenced from one sample in a study of PD-1 blockade in classical Hodgkin lymphoma. Generated by immunoSEQ multiplex PCR, the TCRdb table keeps only in-frame clones and is missing some. The sample lists 20,000 or so clones; 80% were seen once. The sample's time point: cycle 4 day 1 (C4D1), after six to seven weeks of nivolumab. Relapse after autologous stem cell transplantation occurred in every patient, and brentuximab vedotin exposure varied. Sequenced material: peripheral blood mononuclear cells (PBMCs), taken before the fourth cycle of nivolumab. The receptors were gathered from a human donor with classical Hodgkin lymphoma.

The chain has TRBV7-2 and TRBJ2-7; TRBD1 matches at 8 bases. Germline assignment: CDR1 SGHTA and CDR2 FQGNSA. With V trimmed by 1 base and J by 0 bases, 2 bases remained unmatched. The length of the CDR3 is 15 residues. Here the CDR3 reads CASSLVGTGSYEQYV. CDR3 DNA sequence: TGTGCCAGCAGCTTAGTTGGGACAGGCTCCTACGAGCAGTACGTC.

This clone has just a few counts. Sequence at one end of the junction differs from germline and may be a read error. The gene calls are TRBV7-7 and TRBJ2-2; D is undetermined. The CDR3 totals 16 residues. The germline CDR1 and CDR2 sequences are SSHAT and FNYEAQ (reference sequence). The CDR3 loop reads CASSLSSQLNTGELFF. In nucleotides, the CDR3 is TGTGCTAGCAGCTTATCGTCTCAGCTGAACACCGGGGAGCTGTTTTTT. The variable domain in full, with the rest retrieved from reference TRBV7-7 and TRBJ2-2, is GAGVSQSPRYKVTKRGQDVTLRCDPISSHATLYWYQQALGQGPEFLTYFNYEAQPDKSGLPSDRFSAERPEGSISTLTIQRTEQRDSAMYRCASSLSSQLNTGELFFGEGSRLTVL.

This clone turned up a few times. This chain joins TRBV4-3 and TRBJ2-6, with unresolved D. The CDR3 totals 16 residues. Germline assignment: CDR1 LGHNA and CDR2 YSLEER. The V gene lost 8 bases and the J gene lost 0 bases, with 14 bases spanning the gap. In nucleotides, the CDR3 is TGCGCCAGCGCCCCAATTATCGGCTCTGGGGCCAACGTCCTGACTTTC. Its translation is CASAPIIGSGANVLTF.

This rearrangement joins TRBV16 to TRBJ1-6, with a weak D call TRBD1 (6 bases). The V gene's germline CDR1 is KGHSY and CDR2 FQNENV. The CDR3 has 14 residues. Trimming cost V 2 bases and J 11 bases, with 13 bases left between them. The DNA of the CDR3 is TGTGCCAGCAGCCAAGCACAGGGTCAGACACCCCTCCACTTT. It yields the protein CASSQAQGQTPLHF.

The CDR3 nucleotides are TGCGCCAGCAGCTTGGTGCCAGGTAGTGTGAGGTCGGATGAGCAGTTCTTC. Translated, it gives CASSLVPGSVRSDEQFF. This sequence joins TRBV5-1 and TRBJ2-1; D uncertain. V lost 0 bases and J lost 8, with 21 bases in between. Looked up from germline, CDR1 is SGHRS and CDR2 is YFSETQ. The CDR3 contains 17 residues.

The chain is built from TRBV4-3 and TRBJ2-1, with 12 bases lining up with TRBD2. From germline, CDR1 is LGHNA and CDR2 YSLEER. There are 15 residues in the CDR3. J was trimmed by 4 bases and V by 4 bases; bases with no gene match: 2. This CDR3 reads CASSLGLAGYNEQFF. CDR3 nucleotides: TGCGCCAGCAGCCTCGGACTAGCGGGGTACAATGAGCAGTTCTTC.

This clone was seen a few times. Other DNA sequences in the same sample also yield this CDR3. The genes are TRBV19 and TRBJ1-5; D is ambiguous. The CDR3 has 12 residues. With 3 bases removed from V and 6 bases from J, the gap between germline ends came to 6 bases. Germline V lookup: CDR1 LNHDA, CDR2 SQIVND (reference sequence). For the CDR3, the DNA is TGTGCCAGTAGTATGCGGATTCAGCCCCAGCATTTT. This translates into CASSMRIQPQHF.

The chain recombines TRBV19 with TRBJ2-7; tentatively, D is TRBD2 (6 bases). The V and J ends lost 5 bases and 5 bases respectively, with 10 bases between them. CDR1 and CDR2 from the germline V gene are LNHDA and SQIVND (reference sequence). The CDR3 is 12 residues long. The CDR3 nucleotides read TGTGCCAGTAGTTGGTGGGGGGACGAGCAGTACTTC. Its translation is CASSWWGDEQYF.

The chain has TRBV13 and TRBJ2-3; tentative D call: TRBD1 (6 bases). Deletions cut 3 bases from V and 5 bases from J, with 12 bases between. This CDR3 region has 14 residues. Per the germline V gene, CDR1 is PRHDT and CDR2 is FYEKMQ (reference sequence). The CDR3 nucleotides are TGTGCCAGCAGCTTTGTCCCCAGGGGAGATACGCAGTATTTT. Amino acids: CASSFVPRGDTQYF.

Here the CDR3 reads CASSLSILGPTRNTEAFF. The CDR3 nucleotides are TGTGCCAGCAGCTTATCAATCCTGGGCCCCACGAGGAACACTGAAGCTTTCTTT. J is TRBJ1-1 and V is TRBV7-6; D unclear. Germline assignment: CDR1 SGHVS and CDR2 FNYEAQ. V gave up 2 bases and J gave up 1 base, with 20 bases separating them. This CDR3 contains 18 residues.

The V call is TRBV19, the J call TRBJ2-5, with 7 bases identical to TRBD2. V lost 2 bases and J lost 5; bases outside the gene matches: 20. This CDR3 is built from 19 residues. CDR1 and CDR2 (germline): LNHDA, SQIVND (reference sequence). In DNA, the CDR3 is TGTGCCAGTAGTATACGCGGGAGAATAATTTTCACCGTCGGGGAGACCCAGTACTTC. Amino acids: CASSIRGRIIFTVGETQYF.

This clone was found once. V and J are TRBV7-9 and TRBJ2-3, with D uncertain. CDR1 SEHNR and CDR2 FQNEAQ come from the germline V gene (reference sequence). V lost 5 bases, J lost 1 base, and 10 bases lay in between. The CDR3 length is 14 residues. CDR3 coding DNA: TGTGCCAGCAGCCCCCGGTCTGGCACAGATACGCAGTATTTT. It encodes CASSPRSGTDTQYF.

This clone was detected only a few times. This chain connects TRBV5-1 to TRBJ1-1; possibly TRBD1 for D (6 bases). V gave up 2 bases and J gave up 4 bases, with 9 bases separating them. From germline, CDR1 is SGHRS and CDR2 YFSETQ. This CDR3 is 13 amino acids long. CDR3 sequence: CASSFTGTTEAFF. The CDR3 region has the DNA TGCGCCAGCAGCTTCACAGGGACCACTGAAGCTTTCTTT.

The chain combines TRBV6-1 with TRBJ2-5, with 10 nucleotides matching TRBD2. The germline V gene has CDR1 MNHNS and CDR2 SASEGT. The CDR3 sequence is 14 residues long. The trim removed 7 bases at V and 5 bases at J, leaving 7 bases unmatched. CDR3 DNA sequence: TGTGCCAGCAACCGGAAGCGGGGGGGGGAGACCCAGTACTTC. Residues: CASNRKRGGETQYF.

The gene calls are TRBV5-6 and TRBJ1-1; 9 bases fit TRBD1. This CDR3 has 16 amino acids. With V trimmed by 0 bases and J by 3 bases, 6 bases remained unmatched. Germline V gene data show CDR1 as SGHDT and CDR2 as YYEEEE. As DNA, the CDR3 is TGTGCCAGCAGCTTGGTGGGACAGGGAGGAGACACTGAAGCTTTCTTT. Amino acid sequence: CASSLVGQGGDTEAFF.

This clone showed up just a few times. The V call is TRBV9, the J call TRBJ2-7; TRBD1 matches 9 bases. This CDR3 is 15 amino acids long. V lost 3 bases, J lost 9 bases, and 13 bases stayed unmatched. The germline gives CDR1 SGDLS, CDR2 YYNGEE. The DNA of the CDR3 is TGTGCCAGCAGCGCAGACCGGGACAGGGCTGAAGGGCAGTACTTC. Translated, it gives CASSADRDRAEGQYF.

The chain combines TRBV7-8 with TRBJ2-3; weak D call: TRBD2 (5 bases). This CDR3 region has 14 residues. Trimming took 2 bases from V and 1 from J, leaving 7 bases between them. The germline V gene has CDR1 SGHVS and CDR2 FQNEAQ. The CDR3 sequence is CASSLSSGTDTQYF. The CDR3 nucleotides are TGTGCCAGCAGCTTAAGTAGCGGCACAGATACGCAGTATTTT.

The genes are TRBV7-2 and TRBJ2-7, with D tentatively TRBD2 (5 bases). This CDR3 region has 15 residues. CDR1 SGHTA and CDR2 FQGNSA come from the germline V gene. The V end was cut by 4 bases, the J end by 3 bases, with 16 bases between. The CDR3 nucleotides are TGTGCCAGCAGCTCGACATTAGAGCGGCGCTACGAGCAGTACTTC. It yields the protein CASSSTLERRYEQYF.